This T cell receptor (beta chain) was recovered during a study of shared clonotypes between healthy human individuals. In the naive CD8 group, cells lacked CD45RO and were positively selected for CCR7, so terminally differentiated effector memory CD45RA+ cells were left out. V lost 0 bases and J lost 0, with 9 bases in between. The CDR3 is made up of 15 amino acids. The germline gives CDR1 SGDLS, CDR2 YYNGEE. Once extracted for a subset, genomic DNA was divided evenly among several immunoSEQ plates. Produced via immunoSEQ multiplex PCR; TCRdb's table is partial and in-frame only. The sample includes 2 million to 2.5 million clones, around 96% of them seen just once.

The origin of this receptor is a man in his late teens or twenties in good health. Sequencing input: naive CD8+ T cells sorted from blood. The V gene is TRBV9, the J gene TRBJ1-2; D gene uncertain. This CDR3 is CASSVDGITNYGYTF. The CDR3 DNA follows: TGTGCCAGCAGCGTAGACGGCATTACTAACTATGGCTACACCTTC.